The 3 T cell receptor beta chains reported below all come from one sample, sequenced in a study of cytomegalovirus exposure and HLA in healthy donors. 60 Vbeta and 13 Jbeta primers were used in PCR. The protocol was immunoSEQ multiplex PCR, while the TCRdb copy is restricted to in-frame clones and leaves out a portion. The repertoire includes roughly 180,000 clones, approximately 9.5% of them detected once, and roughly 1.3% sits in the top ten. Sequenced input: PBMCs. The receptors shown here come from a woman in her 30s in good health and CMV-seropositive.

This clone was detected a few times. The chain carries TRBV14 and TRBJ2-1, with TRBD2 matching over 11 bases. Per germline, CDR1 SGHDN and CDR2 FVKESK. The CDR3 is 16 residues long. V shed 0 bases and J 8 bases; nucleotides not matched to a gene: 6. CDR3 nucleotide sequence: TGTGCCAGCAGCCAAGAGAGGCTAGCGGGAGGATATGAGCAGTTCTTC. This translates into CASSQERLAGGYEQFF.

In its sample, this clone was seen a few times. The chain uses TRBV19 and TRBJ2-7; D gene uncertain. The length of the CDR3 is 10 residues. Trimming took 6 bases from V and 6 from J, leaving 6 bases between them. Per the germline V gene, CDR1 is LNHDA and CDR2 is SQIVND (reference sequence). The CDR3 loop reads CASSTSEQYF. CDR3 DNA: TGTGCCAGTAGCACAAGCGAGCAGTACTTC.

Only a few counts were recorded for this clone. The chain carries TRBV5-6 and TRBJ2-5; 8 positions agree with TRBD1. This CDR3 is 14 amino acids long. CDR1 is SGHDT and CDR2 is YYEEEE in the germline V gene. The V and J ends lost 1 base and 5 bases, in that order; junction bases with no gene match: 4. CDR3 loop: CASSLTGGMETQYF. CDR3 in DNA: TGTGCCAGCAGCTTGACAGGGGGTATGGAGACCCAGTACTTC.